The 23 T cell receptor beta chains listed next were all sequenced from one sample in a study of prognosis after radiotherapy for stage I lung cancer. Researchers used two-round multiplex PCR to amplify TCR beta CDR3 starting from genomic DNA. First-round PCR amplification was performed with primers specific to each TRBV and TRBJ gene. MiXCR, applied by TCRdb to the multiplex PCR reads, yields one record per CDR3 protein. This sample has some 27,000 distinct CDR3 sequences, with around 31% found just once. The sequenced sample was PBMCs, obtained before or after stereotactic body radiation therapy (not recorded which). The receptors stem from a donor aged 50 or older with non-small cell lung cancer.

Ten or more counts support this clonotype. The chain is built from TRBV2 and TRBJ1-5; D gene ambiguous. Trimming took off 4 bases at V and 4 bases at J, with 5 bases between the two ends. The CDR3 is made up of 12 amino acids. Germline values: CDR1 SNHLY, CDR2 FYNNEI. CDR3 amino acids: CASSAGNQPQHF. For the CDR3, the DNA is TGTGCCAGCAGTGCGGGGAATCAGCCCCAGCATTTT.

This clonotype was picked up many times. The chain employs TRBV6-1 and TRBJ2-3; 7 nucleotides agree with TRBD1. V dropped 5 bases and J dropped 2; count of bases not matched to a gene: 7. The CDR3 totals 15 residues. CDR1 is MNHNS and CDR2 is SASEGT in the germline V gene. CDR3 sequence reads: CASSRQGIFTDTQYF. In nucleotides, the CDR3 is TGTGCCAGCAGTCGACAGGGAATCTTCACAGATACGCAGTATTTT.

The sample holds many counts of this clonotype. This rearrangement joins TRBV6-2 or TRBV6-3 to TRBJ2-7; 7 bases map to TRBD1. Germline CDR1 is MNHEY and CDR2 is SVGEGT. V trimming: 0 bases; J trimming: 6 bases; junction bases outside the gene matches: 8. The CDR3 extends over 15 amino acids. CDR3 DNA sequence: TGTGCCAGCAGTTACTCGGGGACAGACGACTCCGAGCAGTACTTC. Amino acid sequence: CASSYSGTDDSEQYF.

Many counts were recorded for this clonotype. The rearrangement joins TRBV30 to TRBJ2-1; 14 nucleotides align to TRBD2. The junction had 4 bases not matched to a gene; V was cut back by 5 bases and J by 7 bases. This CDR3 has 14 residues. The germline V gene has CDR1 GTSNPN and CDR2 SVGIG (reference sequence). The CDR3 here is CAWGTSGSYNEQFF. DNA of the CDR3: TGTGCCTGGGGGACTAGCGGGAGTTATAATGAGCAGTTCTTC.

The rearrangement uses TRBV12-3 or TRBV12-4 and TRBJ2-3; a weak D match, TRBD2 (6 bases). Trimming shortened V by 8 bases and J by 3 bases, and 21 bases separated the two germline ends. The CDR3 spans 16 residues. CDR3 in DNA: TGTGCCAGCCTCCTAAAGGGTGCTGCGGGAACAGATACGCAGTATTTT. It specifies CASLLKGAAGTDTQYF.

This clonotype was recorded at least ten times. The CDR3 protein is CASSSMTANTEAFF. CDR3 coding DNA: TGTGCCAGCAGTTCCATGACAGCGAACACTGAAGCTTTCTTT. This chain uses TRBV12-3 or TRBV12-4 with TRBJ1-1; weak D call: TRBD1 (5 bases). The V gene lost 4 bases and the J gene lost 1 base, with 10 bases spanning the gap. There are 14 residues in the CDR3.

The sample holds many counts of this clonotype. The chain recombines TRBV19 with TRBJ1-3, with TRBD1 matching over 8 bases. The ends lost 9 bases at V and 6 bases at J; junction bases unmatched: 13. The CDR3 loop spans 15 amino acids. Germline loops: CDR1 LNHDA, CDR2 SQIVND (reference sequence). This CDR3 reads CASATLGQGENTIYF. DNA of the CDR3: TGTGCCAGCGCGACCCTTGGACAGGGTGAAAACACCATATATTTT.

In this sample, this clonotype turned up a few times. A read error may explain this, as a much larger clone is one base away. The chain joins TRBV11-1 to TRBJ2-2, with 8 bases fitting TRBD2. From germline, CDR1 is SGHAT and CDR2 FQDESV (reference sequence). This CDR3 has 15 amino acids. The CDR3 nucleotides read TGTGCCAGCAGGGCCGGGACTAGTGCCACCGGGGAGCCGTTTTTT. Translating gives CASRAGTSATGEPFF.

This clonotype was seen at least ten times. The chain has TRBV12-3 or TRBV12-4 and TRBJ1-1, with D uncertain. This CDR3 is built from 11 residues. The V end was cut by 4 bases, the J end by 6 bases, with 6 bases between. The CDR3 DNA follows: TGTGCCAGCAGTTCGGCACCTGAAGCTTTCTTT. This translates into CASSSAPEAFF.

This clonotype was seen at least ten times. A junction boundary mismatches the germline segment, possibly from a read error. The J gene is TRBJ2-3, the V gene TRBV7-9, with D possibly TRBD2 on 5 matching bases. Germline lookup yields CDR1 SEHNR and CDR2 FQNEAQ (reference sequence). The CDR3 is 14 amino acids. The CDR3 reads CASSLGLTTDTQYF. CDR3 DNA sequence: TGTGCCAGCAGTTTAGGACTTACCACAGATACGCAGTATTTT.

This clonotype was picked up many times. V and J are TRBV3-1 and TRBJ1-4; D call uncertain. The V and J ends lost 6 bases and 8 bases respectively, with 16 bases between them. The CDR3 spans 14 residues. Germline V lookup: CDR1 LGHDT, CDR2 YNNKEL (reference sequence). The CDR3 coding sequence is TGTGCCAGCAGGTTGACGGGGAGAGACGAAAAACTGTTTTTT. This encodes CASRLTGRDEKLFF.

This clonotype was counted at least ten times. The chain is built from TRBV19 and TRBJ2-6; unclear D gene. Germline V gives CDR1 LNHDA, CDR2 SQIVND (reference sequence). V lost 1 base to trimming and J lost 4 bases, with 8 bases between them. This CDR3 is built from 15 residues. The CDR3 spells CASSIGGKGANVLTF. DNA for the CDR3: TGTGCCAGTAGTATAGGGGGAAAGGGGGCCAACGTCCTGACTTTC.

This clonotype was recorded many times. The CDR3 protein is CASSGTAYGYTF. Written as DNA, the CDR3 is TGTGCCAGTAGCGGGACCGCTTATGGCTACACCTTC. The chain has TRBV19 and TRBJ1-2, with D possibly being TRBD1 (5 bases). CDR3 length equals 12 residues. The V and J ends lost 6 bases and 5 bases respectively, with 10 bases between them. Germline V gives CDR1 LNHDA, CDR2 SQIVND (reference sequence).

This clonotype was seen at least ten times. This chain joins TRBV4-1 and TRBJ2-7, with D possibly matching TRBD2 (6 bases). The CDR3 has 13 amino acids. V lost 4 bases to trimming and J lost 5 bases, with 12 bases between them. The germline gives CDR1 MGHRA, CDR2 YSYEKL. CDR3 region: CASSLVGGNEQYF. CDR3 nucleotides: TGCGCCAGCAGCCTTGTCGGAGGGAACGAGCAGTACTTC.

This clonotype was counted many times. The V call is TRBV20-1, the J call TRBJ2-7, with 7 bases lining up with TRBD1. The CDR3 is made up of 13 amino acids. Trimming removed 5 bases from V and 0 bases from J; junction bases left unmatched: 4. The V gene's germline CDR1 is DFQATT and CDR2 SNEGSKA (reference sequence). CDR3 sequence reads: CSAGPGGSYEQYF. CDR3 nucleotides: TGCAGTGCTGGCCCAGGGGGCTCCTACGAGCAGTACTTC.

This clonotype was counted many times. J is TRBJ1-2 and V is TRBV19; D gene unclear. The CDR3 runs 13 residues. CDR1 LNHDA and CDR2 SQIVND come from the germline V gene (reference sequence). V was pared by 7 bases and J by 4 bases, with 13 bases between. The CDR3 DNA reads as TGTGCCAGTATAGGCCGAGGACTCTATGGCTACACCTTC. As protein: CASIGRGLYGYTF.

This clonotype was found many times. V usage is TRBV11-2 and J usage is TRBJ2-3; D perhaps matches TRBD1 (6 bases). V lost 5 bases and J 3 bases, leaving 18 bases between the germline ends. In germline, CDR1 is SGHAT, CDR2 FQNNGV. The CDR3 is 16 amino acids. This CDR3 reads CASSATLGGRTDTQYF. CDR3 nucleotide sequence: TGTGCCAGCAGCGCCACGCTAGGGGGAAGGACAGATACGCAGTATTTT. The full variable domain, in which reference TRBV11-2 and TRBJ2-3 provide the parts outside the CDR3, is EAGVAQSPRYKIIEKRQSVAFWCNPISGHATLYWYQQILGQGPKLLIQFQNNGVVDDSQLPKDRFSAERLKGVDSTLKIQPAKLEDSAVYLCASSATLGGRTDTQYFGPGTRLTVL.

Notes on this clonotype: A read error is the likely source, as a far larger clone sits one nucleotide away. The gene calls are TRBV7-2 and TRBJ2-1; 12 bases are shared with TRBD2. The CDR3 is 16 residues long. After removal of 5 bases from V and 7 bases from J, the junction contained 9 bases not matched to a gene. Germline V gives CDR1 SGHTA, CDR2 FQGNSA. CDR3 bases: TGTGCCAGCAGCCCGGCTAGCGGGGGGGCGAAGAATGAGCAGTTCTTC. It translates to CASSPASGGAKNEQFF.

By its share, this clonotype is medium-sized. The chain employs TRBV6-5 and TRBJ2-3; D is unclear. This CDR3 is built from 15 residues. Trimming shortened V by 0 bases and J by 3 bases, and 10 bases separated the two germline ends. Per the germline V gene, CDR1 is MNHEY and CDR2 is SVGAGI. CDR3 nucleotides: TGTGCCAGCAGTTACTCGAAGGCTGAAACAGATACGCAGTATTTT. Its protein product is CASSYSKAETDTQYF.

This clonotype was seen once. No conserved phenylalanine or tryptophan is present at the end of the CDR3, so a read error is the likely explanation. The chain has TRBV7-2 and TRBJ2-7; no clear D gene. Germline V gene data show CDR1 as SGHTA and CDR2 as FQGNSA. This CDR3 has 14 amino acids. V lost 5 bases and J 3 bases, leaving 14 bases between the germline ends. Written as DNA, the CDR3 is TGTGCCAGCAGCATCCGTGGGATGGTCTACGAGCAGTACTTA. Its translation is CASSIRGMVYEQYL.

This clonotype was observed at least ten times. This chain links TRBV2 with TRBJ2-3; weak D call: TRBD2 (7 bases). There are 14 residues in the CDR3. Germline-derived CDR1 and CDR2 are SNHLY and FYNNEI. Trimming took off 7 bases at V and 4 bases at J, with 15 bases between the two ends. CDR3: CASTGAGAADTQYF. CDR3 nucleotides: TGTGCCAGCACCGGCGCGGGGGCTGCAGATACGCAGTATTTT.

This clonotype has a count of ten or more. The chain's CDR3 is CASSQSNTEAFF. The CDR3 coding sequence is TGTGCCAGCAGCCAATCGAACACTGAAGCTTTCTTT. This chain joins TRBV3-1 and TRBJ1-1; D gene ambiguous. The germline gives CDR1 LGHDT, CDR2 YNNKEL (reference sequence). Trimming left V 2 bases short and J 1 base short, with 2 bases between. The CDR3 is 12 residues long.

In this sample, this clonotype turned up once. At one end the junction does not follow the germline gene, possibly because of a read error. The V call is TRBV6-1, the J call TRBJ1-6; weak D call: TRBD1 (5 bases). This CDR3 is built from 16 residues. Germline V gene data show CDR1 as MNHNS and CDR2 as SASEGT. The CDR3 sequence: CASSPLEGALDSPIHF. CDR3 nucleotides: TGTGCCAGCAGCCCCCTCGAAGGGGCATTGGATTCACCCATCCACTTT.